This TCR beta chain was profiled in a study of graft-versus-host responses after intestinal transplantation. In the study overall: Recipients were given multivisceral, liver-intestinal, or isolated intestinal transplants. Anti-thymocyte globulin served as induction for all recipients, who then took tacrolimus and steroids for two to three years. Study conclusions and caveats: Detected in recipient marrow were GvH clones, some of which were first observed in ileum or blood. Early HvG declines after transplant were associated with peak circulating GvH clone levels.

TCRdb's table, derived via immunoSEQ multiplex PCR, lists solely in-frame clones and lacks some. The sample holds 150,000 or so clones; around 90% are singletons and the top ten take about 0.18%. Turning to this clone: Its antigen is currently unknown.

Germline-derived CDR1 and CDR2 are LNHDA and SQIVND (reference sequence). The CDR3 has 15 residues. V was shortened by 1 base and J by 2 bases, with 11 bases between the two germline ends. V gene TRBV19 combines with J gene TRBJ1-2; D possibly corresponds to TRBD1 (6 bases). The source material was unstimulated CD4+ T cells sorted from spleen or lymph node cells, sampled before intestinal transplant. The sequence was collected from a human donor who received an intestinal transplant. As DNA, the CDR3 is TGTGCCAGTAGTATAGGGGACACCCGCAACTATGGCTACACCTTC. It translates to CASSIGDTRNYGYTF.